The clone carrying this T cell receptor beta chain was seen ten or more times. The V gene's germline CDR1 is MNHEY and CDR2 SVGEGT. The CDR3 runs to 15 residues. V was clipped by 0 bases and J by 4 bases, with 10 bases between them. Amplifying from RNA transcripts, the study obtained TCR beta CDR3 regions. Amplification began with first-round RT-PCR using HTBI primers, then second-round multiplex PCR was performed. TCRdb reanalysed the multiplex PCR reads using MiXCR and keeps one entry per CDR3 protein. This sample has over 450,000 distinct CDR3 sequences; under 15% occur once, and the top ten carry 9.5% to 10%. The data derive from a study of Graves' ophthalmopathy and Graves' hyperthyroidism. The authors diagnosed from clinical symptoms, serum thyroxine, TRAb, thyroid ultrasound and orbital computed tomography.

Sequenced input: blood. The chain is built from TRBV6-2 or TRBV6-3 and TRBJ1-5, with a weak D call TRBD1 (5 bases). The clonotype originates from a woman between 25 and 40 years old with Graves' ophthalmopathy. The CDR3 sequence: CASSYSFGGNQPQHF. CDR3 nucleotides: TGTGCCAGCAGTTACTCCTTCGGGGGGAATCAGCCCCAGCATTTT.